Listed here are 5 T cell receptor beta chains from one sample, sequenced in a study of cytotoxic CD8 clonotypes in ibrutinib-treated CLL. Using immunoSEQ multiplex PCR, the repertoire was profiled, and TCRdb retains in-frame clones only, with some absent. Among about 29,000 clones listed, roughly three quarters were seen once. The material was PBMCs, obtained after 36 months of ibrutinib treatment. All receptors come from a human donor with chronic lymphocytic leukemia.

V is TRBV27 and J is TRBJ2-7, with D unresolved. Germline assignment: CDR1 MNHEY and CDR2 SMNVEV (reference sequence). The CDR3 is 14 amino acids. The V end lost 5 bases, the J end lost 4 bases, and 15 bases lay between the germline ends. The CDR3 here is CASSPAGFLYEQYF. In DNA form, the CDR3 reads TGTGCCAGCAGTCCCGCCGGGTTCCTTTACGAGCAGTACTTC.

The chain carries TRBV9 and TRBJ2-5; TRBD1 agrees at 7 bases. CDR3 length: 14 amino acids. Unmatched junction bases numbered 4, after V lost 3 bases and J lost 2 bases. Germline V CDR1 and CDR2: SGDLS, YYNGEE. The CDR3 DNA follows: TGTGCCAGCAGCGCTGGGACAGAGCAAGAGACCCAGTACTTC. Its translation is CASSAGTEQETQYF.

A few counts support this clone. The chain joins TRBV19 to TRBJ1-1, with TRBD1 matching over 8 bases. The CDR3 runs 15 residues. CDR1 and CDR2 from the germline V gene are LNHDA and SQIVND (reference sequence). Unmatched junction bases numbered 3, after V lost 3 bases and J lost 0 bases. CDR3 DNA sequence: TGTGCCAGTAGTATCCAGGGGGCAATGAACACTGAAGCTTTCTTT. The encoded protein is CASSIQGAMNTEAFF.

The genes are TRBV4-1 and TRBJ2-7; D call uncertain. V was cut by 1 base and J by 2 bases, with 12 bases left in between. In germline, CDR1 is MGHRA, CDR2 YSYEKL. The CDR3 is made up of 15 amino acids. The CDR3 sequence is CASSQVMGLPYEQYF. The CDR3 DNA is TGCGCCAGCAGCCAAGTGATGGGGTTACCCTACGAGCAGTACTTC.

The V call is TRBV9, the J call TRBJ2-1; D is uncertain. Germline CDR1 reads SGDLS; CDR2 reads YYNGEE. This CDR3 spans 14 amino acids. V was cut by 1 base and J by 9 bases, with 14 bases left in between. The CDR3 DNA is TGTGCCAGCAGCGTACGTACAGCCTTGGGTGAGCAGTTCTTC. This codes for CASSVRTALGEQFF.